The 31 T cell receptor beta chains presented below share a single source sample, sequenced in a study of blood T cell repertoires in COVID-19. TCRdb keeps only in-frame clones here, not all; method: immunoSEQ multiplex PCR. The sample contains just under 350,000 clones, approximately 90% of which appear only once. Material: peripheral blood. The receptors were gathered from a woman younger than 30 who had recovered from COVID-19.

V is TRBV11-2 and J is TRBJ2-3; possible D gene TRBD2, 6 bases. CDR3 length: 15 residues. The V end was cut by 3 bases, the J end by 4 bases, with 14 bases between. The germline CDR1 and CDR2 sequences are SGHAT and FQNNGV. The CDR3 region is CASSFASASPDTQYF. As DNA, the CDR3 is TGTGCCAGCAGCTTCGCTAGCGCCTCCCCAGATACGCAGTATTTT.

The chain employs TRBV21-1 and TRBJ1-1; the D call TRBD1 from the table was never checked on the DNA. TRBV21-1 is a pseudogene. This CDR3 is 15 amino acids long. CDR3 nucleotide sequence: TGTGCCAGCAGCCCCCCCGAGGGGGCTTGGACTGAAGCTTTCTTT. Encoded protein: CASSPPEGAWTEAFF.

The CDR3 protein is CASSPGLAGGGEQFF. The CDR3 DNA sequence: TGTGCCAGCAGCCCGGGACTAGCGGGAGGGGGTGAGCAGTTCTTC. This chain uses TRBV9 with TRBJ2-1; the match to TRBD2 covers 16 bases. This CDR3 has 15 residues. V was pared by 4 bases and J by 9 bases, with 4 bases of the junction left unmatched. Germline V gives CDR1 SGDLS, CDR2 YYNGEE.

The genes are TRBV4-1 and TRBJ1-5; D is unresolved. The CDR3 sequence is 15 residues long. Germline CDR1 MGHRA, CDR2 YSYEKL. The V gene lost 1 base and the J gene lost 5 bases, with 12 bases spanning the gap. CDR3 loop: CASSQVNLRDQPQHF. The CDR3 region has the DNA TGCGCCAGCAGCCAAGTTAACCTGCGGGATCAGCCCCAGCATTTT.

The V gene is TRBV7-8, the J gene TRBJ1-2; TRBD1 matches 7 bases. Trimming removed 5 bases from V and 4 bases from J; junction bases left unmatched: 7. Per the germline V gene, CDR1 is SGHVS and CDR2 is FQNEAQ. This CDR3 contains 14 residues. In DNA, the CDR3 is TGTGCCAGCAGCCAAACAGGGGTGGCCTATGGCTACACCTTC. Translating it yields CASSQTGVAYGYTF.

J is TRBJ2-1 and V is TRBV6-2 or TRBV6-3; 7 bases line up with TRBD2. Germline CDR1 and CDR2: MNHEY and SVGEGT. V dropped 2 bases and J dropped 5; count of bases not matched to a gene: 3. This CDR3 has 14 amino acids. The CDR3 protein is CASSYRRENNEQFF. The CDR3, as DNA: TGTGCCAGCAGTTACCGGCGGGAGAACAATGAGCAGTTCTTC.

The chain links TRBV14 to TRBJ2-7; 7 positions agree with TRBD2. The CDR3 has 14 amino acids. Germline V CDR1 and CDR2: SGHDN, FVKESK. V lost 1 base to trimming and J lost 6 bases; unmatched junction nucleotides: 6. The CDR3 loop reads CASSQVGRGGEQYV. The CDR3 DNA sequence: TGTGCCAGCAGCCAAGTCGGTCGCGGGGGCGAGCAGTACGTC.

The chain joins TRBV3-1 (or the pseudogene TRBV3-2) to TRBJ1-5; D gene ambiguous. Per germline, CDR1 LGHDT and CDR2 YNNKEL (reference sequence). The CDR3 length is 13 residues. Trimming cost V 0 bases and J 9 bases, with 9 bases left between them. In nucleotides, the CDR3 is TGTGCCAGCAGCCAAGATCGTCAGCGGCCCCAGCATTTT. Protein sequence: CASSQDRQRPQHF.

The CDR3 protein is CASSLVLAGRTDTQYF. The CDR3 DNA follows: TGTGCCAGCAGCTTAGTGCTAGCGGGACGCACAGATACGCAGTATTTT. The rearrangement links TRBV7-8 to TRBJ2-3, with 9 nucleotides matching TRBD2. Looked up from germline, CDR1 is SGHVS and CDR2 is FQNEAQ. J was trimmed by 1 base and V by 1 base; bases with no gene match: 3. The CDR3 is 16 residues long.

The chain has TRBV4-3 and TRBJ1-5; weak D call: TRBD1 (6 bases). The V gene lost 4 bases and the J gene lost 3 bases, with 16 bases spanning the gap. Germline V lookup: CDR1 LGHNA, CDR2 YSLEER. This CDR3 contains 16 residues. CDR3 amino acids: CASSPQPRTDNQPQHF. DNA for the CDR3: TGCGCCAGCAGCCCACAACCGAGGACAGACAATCAGCCCCAGCATTTT.

The chain recombines TRBV7-2 with TRBJ1-2, with D uncertain. The germline V gene encodes CDR1 SGHTA and CDR2 FQGNSA. The CDR3 is 15 amino acids. The V end was cut by 5 bases, the J end by 4 bases, with 17 bases between. This chain's CDR3 is CASSPALGDPYGYTF. The CDR3 DNA follows: TGTGCCAGCAGCCCCGCCCTAGGAGATCCCTATGGCTACACCTTC.

The J gene is TRBJ2-3, the V gene TRBV19; 9 positions match TRBD1. The J segment lost 9 bases and the V segment lost 5 bases, leaving 12 bases of the junction unmatched. CDR3 length equals 15 residues. Germline assignment: CDR1 LNHDA and CDR2 SQIVND (reference sequence). Here the CDR3 DNA reads TGTGCCAGTAGTTCCGGGACAGGGCAATCAGGAACGCAGTATTTT. Amino acid sequence: CASSSGTGQSGTQYF.

The chain has TRBV25-1 and TRBJ2-1; 7 nucleotides align to TRBD2. The length of the CDR3 is 13 residues. J lost 6 bases, V lost 4 bases, and 3 bases had no gene match. CDR1 is MGHDK, CDR2 SYGVNS, per germline. CDR3 region: CASSGGRGNEQFF. DNA for the CDR3: TGTGCCAGCAGTGGCGGGAGAGGCAATGAGCAGTTCTTC.

The chain has TRBV19 and TRBJ2-2; D gene unclear. The V end lost 0 bases, the J end lost 2 bases, and 10 bases lay between the germline ends. This CDR3 is built from 16 residues. Germline CDR1 is LNHDA and CDR2 is SQIVND (reference sequence). The CDR3 region has the DNA TGTGCCAGTAGTATAGAGGCCACAATAAACACCGGGGAGCTGTTTTTT. It translates to CASSIEATINTGELFF.

J is TRBJ2-5 and V is TRBV24-1, with D possibly matching TRBD2 (5 bases). The germline gives CDR1 KGHDR, CDR2 SFDVKD. The CDR3 loop spans 15 amino acids. V was clipped by 4 bases and J by 5 bases, with 16 bases between them. For the CDR3, the DNA is TGTGCCACCAGTGACGCGGGCCCCGACGGTGAGACCCAGTACTTC. Protein sequence: CATSDAGPDGETQYF.

The gene calls are TRBV7-9 and TRBJ1-1, with 8 bases identical to TRBD1. The CDR3 spans 16 residues. The germline CDR1 and CDR2 sequences are SEHNR and FQNEAQ (reference sequence). Losses at the gene ends were 8 bases for V and 4 bases for J; bases not matched to a gene: 15. The CDR3 spells CASGPAGGGRSTEAFF. Here the CDR3 DNA reads TGTGCCAGCGGCCCCGCAGGGGGCGGTCGAAGCACTGAAGCTTTCTTT. The full variable domain, with the rest looked up from reference TRBV7-9 and TRBJ1-1, is DTGVSQNPRHKITKRGQNVTFRCDPISEHNRLYWYRQTLGQGPEFLTYFQNEAQLEKSRLLSDRFSAERPKGSFSTLEIQRTEQGDSAMYLCASGPAGGGRSTEAFFGQGTRLTVV.

V and J are TRBV11-3 and TRBJ1-3; D ambiguous. With 5 bases removed from V and 7 bases from J, the gap between germline ends came to 18 bases. This CDR3 is 15 amino acids long. Germline V gene sequence: CDR1 SGHNT, CDR2 YENEEA. This CDR3 reads CASSLGLQEGNTIYF. CDR3 DNA sequence: TGTGCCAGCAGCCTAGGGCTACAAGAGGGCAACACCATATATTTT. Full variable domain (rest looked up from reference TRBV11-3 and TRBJ1-3): EAGVVQSPRYKIIEKKQPVAFWCNPISGHNTLYWYLQNLGQGPELLIRYENEEAVDDSQLPKDRFSAERLKGVDSTLKIQPAELGDSAVYLCASSLGLQEGNTIYFGEGSWLTVV.

The chain links TRBV4-1 to TRBJ2-1, with D possibly TRBD2 on 5 matching bases. The CDR3 has 13 residues. V was shortened by 1 base and J by 7 bases, with 8 bases between the two germline ends. CDR1 and CDR2 from the germline V gene are MGHRA and YSYEKL. In DNA, the CDR3 is TGCGCCAGCAGCCAAGGAGGCGGGAATGAGCAGTTCTTC. Protein: CASSQGGGNEQFF.

This chain uses TRBV10-3 with TRBJ1-2, with D unresolved. The CDR3 is made up of 15 amino acids. Trimming took off 2 bases at V and 1 base at J, with 11 bases between the two ends. Per the germline V gene, CDR1 is ENHRY and CDR2 is SYGVKD. This CDR3 is CAISETETFNYGYTF. Written as DNA, the CDR3 is TGTGCCATCAGTGAGACCGAAACTTTTAACTATGGCTACACCTTC.

The gene calls are TRBV19 and TRBJ1-4; possibly TRBD1 for D (6 bases). In germline, CDR1 is LNHDA, CDR2 SQIVND (reference sequence). CDR3 length equals 15 residues. Trimming shortened V by 4 bases and J by 1 base, and 10 bases separated the two germline ends. The CDR3 bases are TGTGCCAGTAGTACCCAGGACAGAACTAATGAAAAACTGTTTTTT. This codes for CASSTQDRTNEKLFF.

The gene calls are TRBV19 and TRBJ1-2; perhaps TRBD1 as D (6 bases). Deletions cut 5 bases from V and 6 bases from J, with 22 bases between. From germline, CDR1 is LNHDA and CDR2 SQIVND (reference sequence). This CDR3 contains 16 residues. The CDR3 protein is CASSGPELQGGDGYTF. In nucleotides, the CDR3 is TGTGCCAGTAGTGGGCCGGAACTACAGGGTGGCGATGGCTACACCTTC. The full variable domain, its missing parts supplied by reference TRBV19 and TRBJ1-2, is DGGITQSPKYLFRKEGQNVTLSCEQNLNHDAMYWYRQDPGQGLRLIYYSQIVNDFQKGDIAEGYSVSREKKESFPLTVTSAQKNPTAFYLCASSGPELQGGDGYTFGSGTRLTVV.

This clone has at least ten counts. J is TRBJ2-7 and V is TRBV30; 10 bases agree with TRBD2. Germline V lookup: CDR1 GTSNPN, CDR2 SVGIG (reference sequence). Trimming took 2 bases from V and 6 from J; bases not matched to a gene: 4. This CDR3 is 13 amino acids long. The CDR3 loop is CAWSLAGVSEQYV. CDR3 nucleotides: TGTGCCTGGAGTCTAGCGGGAGTTAGCGAGCAGTACGTC.

The rearrangement links TRBV6-6 to TRBJ2-7; no reliable D call. This CDR3 spans 15 amino acids. V was cut by 2 bases and J by 4 bases, with 15 bases left in between. Germline V gene data show CDR1 as MNHNY and CDR2 as SVGAGI (reference sequence). The CDR3 spells CASSYMADLLYEQYV. The CDR3 nucleotides read TGTGCCAGCAGTTACATGGCAGATCTACTATACGAGCAGTACGTC.

The rearrangement joins TRBV10-3 to TRBJ2-7, with 11 nucleotides matching TRBD1. The length of the CDR3 is 14 residues. CDR1 is ENHRY, CDR2 SYGVKD, per germline. The CDR3 DNA is TGTGCCATCAGTGGTTGGGACAGGGGGTCTCCGCTGGTCGTC. Amino acids: CAISGWDRGSPLVV.

The V and J genes are TRBV5-1 and TRBJ1-4; the match to TRBD1 covers 7 bases. The V gene's germline CDR1 is SGHRS and CDR2 YFSETQ. V lost 4 bases and J lost 6; bases outside the gene matches: 9. The CDR3 totals 15 residues. This CDR3 is CASSTPGGRDEKLFF. The DNA for the CDR3 is TGCGCCAGCAGCACCCCAGGGGGAAGGGATGAAAAACTGTTTTTT.

This sequence joins TRBV10-3 and TRBJ1-1; D gene uncertain. Germline V CDR1 and CDR2: ENHRY, SYGVKD. Deletions cut 3 bases from V and 4 bases from J, with 6 bases between. The CDR3 runs to 12 residues. The CDR3 DNA is TGTGCCATCAGTGATTCATCCACTGAAGCTTTCTTT. This encodes CAISDSSTEAFF.

The chain combines TRBV19 with TRBJ1-4, with 9 nucleotides matching TRBD1. Germline values: CDR1 LNHDA, CDR2 SQIVND (reference sequence). CDR3 length: 16 residues. Trimming at V came to 6 bases and at J to 8 bases, leaving 13 bases not matched to a gene. The CDR3 protein is CASRPRAGTGQEKLFF. CDR3 in DNA: TGTGCCAGTAGGCCTCGTGCCGGGACAGGGCAGGAAAAACTGTTTTTT.

The chain carries TRBV18 and TRBJ2-2, with D perhaps matching TRBD1 (5 bases). Germline CDR1 KGHSH, CDR2 LQKENI. V gave up 1 base and J gave up 3 bases, with 15 bases separating them. This CDR3 is built from 17 residues. The CDR3 region has the DNA TGTGCCAGCTCACCACAGTGGTCCAGGGCTGACACCGGGGAGCTGTTTTTT. Residues: CASSPQWSRADTGELFF.

The rearrangement links TRBV25-1 to TRBJ2-7; D is unclear. CDR3 size: 10 residues. CDR1 MGHDK and CDR2 SYGVNS come from the germline V gene. Trimming shortened V by 5 bases and J by 4 bases, and 3 bases separated the two germline ends. CDR3 nucleotide sequence: TGTGCCAGCAGTCTGTACGAGCAGTACGTC. Its protein product is CASSLYEQYV.

This clone showed up just a few times. CDR3 bases: TGTGCCAGCGTCGCAGGCTACGAGCAGTACGTC. Translation gives CASVAGYEQYV. The V call is TRBV6-5, the J call TRBJ2-7; D is unclear. Germline assignment: CDR1 MNHEY and CDR2 SVGAGI. Deletions cut 8 bases from V and 3 bases from J, with 8 bases between. CDR3 size: 11 residues.

The chain couples TRBV12-5 to TRBJ2-3; D is unclear. This CDR3 comprises 12 residues. The germline V gene has CDR1 LGHNT and CDR2 FRNRAP. V was cut by 2 bases and J by 8 bases, with 8 bases left in between. The CDR3 loop is CASGLYGGTQYF. In DNA, the CDR3 is TGTGCTAGTGGTTTGTACGGTGGTACGCAGTATTTT.